This entry lists 15 T cell receptor beta chains sequenced from one sample in a study of OX40 agonist ivuxolimab in advanced cancers. This table comes from immunoSEQ multiplex PCR, and its TCRdb copy is limited to in-frame clones, with some not included. The table includes nearly 60,000 clones, 88% detected once. Sequenced material: CD4+ or CD8+ T cells sorted from blood, taken in a trial of the OX40 agonist ivuxolimab. The receptors derive from an adult with an advanced solid tumor such as melanoma, head and neck, liver or kidney cancer.

The gene calls are TRBV11-2 and TRBJ1-4, with no clear D. CDR3 length: 15 residues. V was clipped by 3 bases and J by 0 bases, with 8 bases between them. Germline V gene sequence: CDR1 SGHAT, CDR2 FQNNGV. The CDR3 is CASSFGDATNEKLFF. As DNA, the CDR3 is TGTGCCAGCAGCTTCGGGGATGCAACTAATGAAAAACTGTTTTTT.

This chain uses TRBV13 with TRBJ2-5; tentatively, D is TRBD1 (5 bases). The germline V gene has CDR1 PRHDT and CDR2 FYEKMQ (reference sequence). The CDR3 extends over 13 amino acids. Trimming left V 1 base short and J 6 bases short, with 9 bases between. The CDR3 reads CASSLERGQTQYF. In nucleotides, the CDR3 is TGTGCCAGCAGCTTAGAAAGGGGCCAGACCCAGTACTTC.

The chain recombines TRBV5-4 with TRBJ2-3; D is possibly TRBD2 (5 bases). V was cut by 4 bases and J by 2 bases, with 14 bases left in between. This CDR3 has 15 amino acids. Germline V gene sequence: CDR1 SGHNT, CDR2 YYREEE (reference sequence). CDR3: CASSPRTQYTDTQYF. CDR3 coding DNA: TGTGCCAGCAGCCCGAGGACTCAATACACAGATACGCAGTATTTT.

The V gene is TRBV30, the J gene TRBJ2-5, with D perhaps matching TRBD1 or TRBD2 (7 bases each). The length of the CDR3 is 15 residues. V lost 4 bases and J lost 4, with 19 bases in between. Germline CDR1 GTSNPN, CDR2 SVGIG (reference sequence). The CDR3 nucleotides read TGTGCCTGGAAAATGGGGAGGGGGCGCGGAGAGACCCAGTACTTC. As protein: CAWKMGRGRGETQYF.

This chain connects TRBV19 to TRBJ2-1; 11 bases are a match to TRBD2. Germline-derived CDR1 and CDR2 are LNHDA and SQIVND (reference sequence). V lost 4 bases and J lost 8; bases outside the gene matches: 7. The CDR3 sequence is 15 residues long. The CDR3 DNA sequence: TGTGCCAGTAGTAAAGCGACTAGCGGGAACCATGAGCAGTTCTTC. It encodes CASSKATSGNHEQFF.

The chain has TRBV4-3 and TRBJ2-2; D is possibly TRBD1 (5 bases). V gave up 0 bases and J gave up 4 bases, with 6 bases separating them. The CDR3 runs to 14 residues. In germline, CDR1 is LGHNA, CDR2 YSLEER. CDR3: CASSQERGTGELFF. The CDR3 bases are TGCGCCAGCAGCCAAGAAAGGGGCACCGGGGAGCTGTTTTTT.

The genes are TRBV10-3 and TRBJ2-7, with 11 bases identical to TRBD2. The V gene end was trimmed by 6 bases and the J gene end by 5 bases; junction bases not matched to a gene: 6. The CDR3 covers 14 residues. Germline-derived CDR1 and CDR2 are ENHRY and SYGVKD. Here the CDR3 DNA reads TGTGCCATCAGACCGGGACTAGCGGCGGACGAGCAGTACTTC. This encodes CAIRPGLAADEQYF.

The CDR3 here is CASRTRTGGYEQYF. The CDR3 DNA follows: TGTGCCAGCAGAACTCGGACAGGAGGCTACGAGCAGTACTTC. The chain recombines TRBV2 with TRBJ2-7; the match to TRBD1 covers 7 bases. This CDR3 spans 14 amino acids. The germline gives CDR1 SNHLY, CDR2 FYNNEI. The V segment lost 6 bases and the J segment 3 bases; nucleotides outside the gene matches: 8.

This chain links TRBV7-9 with TRBJ1-2; TRBD1 matches at 8 bases. The V and J ends lost 5 bases and 0 bases, in that order; junction bases with no gene match: 11. Germline V gene data show CDR1 as SEHNR and CDR2 as FQNEAQ (reference sequence). The CDR3 extends over 17 amino acids. The CDR3 sequence: CASSPGDRFDTNYGYTF. The CDR3 DNA sequence: TGTGCCAGCAGCCCCGGGGACAGGTTTGATACTAACTATGGCTACACCTTC.

This chain links TRBV5-4 with TRBJ1-6; D may be TRBD1 (6 bases). The CDR3 covers 14 residues. Germline lookup yields CDR1 SGHNT and CDR2 YYREEE (reference sequence). Trimming shortened V by 4 bases and J by 6 bases, and 11 bases separated the two germline ends. The CDR3 sequence: CASSTNRVNSPLHF. In nucleotides, the CDR3 is TGTGCCAGCAGCACGAACAGGGTTAATTCACCCCTCCACTTT.

This rearrangement joins TRBV5-6 to TRBJ2-6; D is possibly TRBD1 (5 bases). In germline, CDR1 is SGHDT, CDR2 YYEEEE. V lost 0 bases and J lost 0, with 16 bases in between. The CDR3 is 19 amino acids. The CDR3 nucleotides are TGTGCCAGCAGCTTGGCCAGGGCACGAGCTAGCTCTGGGGCCAACGTCCTGACTTTC. Translating it yields CASSLARARASSGANVLTF. Complete variable domain (other parts from reference TRBV5-6 and TRBJ2-6): DAGVTQSPTHLIKTRGQQVTLRCSPKSGHDTVSWYQQALGQGPQFIFQYYEEEERQRGNFPDRFSGHQFPNYSSELNVNALLLGDSALYLCASSLARARASSGANVLTFGAGSRLTVL.

CDR3 DNA sequence: TGTGCCAGTAGGATGTCGGCGGGGTTTGAAGAGACCCAGTACTTC. This codes for CASRMSAGFEETQYF. The J gene is TRBJ2-5, the V gene TRBV19; perhaps TRBD2 as D (6 bases). Germline CDR1 reads LNHDA; CDR2 reads SQIVND (reference sequence). Trimming cost V 6 bases and J 3 bases, with 17 bases left between them. The CDR3 totals 15 residues.

This clone was seen a few times. CDR3: CAWSAELQAKNIQYF. DNA of the CDR3: TGTGCCTGGAGTGCAGAACTCCAAGCCAAAAACATTCAGTACTTC. The chain has TRBV30 and TRBJ2-4; D is uncertain. From germline, CDR1 is GTSNPN and CDR2 SVGIG (reference sequence). CDR3 length: 15 amino acids. Trimming took 1 base from V and 0 from J, leaving 10 bases between them.

The V and J genes are TRBV5-4 and TRBJ2-7; TRBD1 agrees at 9 bases. CDR3 length: 15 amino acids. Germline loops: CDR1 SGHNT, CDR2 YYREEE (reference sequence). With 1 base clipped from V and 4 bases from J, the junction kept 6 bases outside the gene matches. CDR3 in DNA: TGTGCCAGCAGCTTGTCTTGGACAGGGGTTTACGAGCAGTACTTC. This codes for CASSLSWTGVYEQYF.

This sequence joins TRBV30 and TRBJ2-2; D is ambiguous. V was shortened by 1 base and J by 0 bases, with 9 bases between the two germline ends. The CDR3 runs 15 residues. Per germline, CDR1 GTSNPN and CDR2 SVGIG (reference sequence). The CDR3 loop is CAWSATLANTGELFF. CDR3 bases: TGTGCCTGGAGTGCCACTCTAGCGAACACCGGGGAGCTGTTTTTT.